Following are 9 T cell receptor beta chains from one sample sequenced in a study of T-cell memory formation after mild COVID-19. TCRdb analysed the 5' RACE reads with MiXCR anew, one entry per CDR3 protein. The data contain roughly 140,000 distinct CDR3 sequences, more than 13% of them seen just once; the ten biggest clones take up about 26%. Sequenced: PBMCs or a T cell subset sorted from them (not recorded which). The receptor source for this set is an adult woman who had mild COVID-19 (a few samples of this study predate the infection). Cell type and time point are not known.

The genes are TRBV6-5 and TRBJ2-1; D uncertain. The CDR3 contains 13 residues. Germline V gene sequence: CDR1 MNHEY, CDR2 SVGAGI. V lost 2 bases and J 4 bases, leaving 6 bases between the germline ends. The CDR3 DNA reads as TGTGCCAGCAGTTACGCTGATTACAATGAGCAGTTCTTC. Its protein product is CASSYADYNEQFF.

DNA of the CDR3: TGCGCCAGCAGCCAAGATTCGGTAGGGGGAGTAGCCAAAAACATTCAGTACTTC. It yields the protein CASSQDSVGGVAKNIQYF. The chain uses TRBV4-3 and TRBJ2-4; tentative D call: TRBD1 (6 bases). Germline-derived CDR1 and CDR2 are LGHNA and YSLEER. The V end was cut by 0 bases, the J end by 0 bases, with 15 bases between. CDR3 size: 18 residues.

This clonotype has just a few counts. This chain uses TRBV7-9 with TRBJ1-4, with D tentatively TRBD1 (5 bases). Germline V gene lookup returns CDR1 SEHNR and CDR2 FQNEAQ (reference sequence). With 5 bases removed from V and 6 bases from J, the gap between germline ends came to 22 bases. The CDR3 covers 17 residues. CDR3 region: CASSQMPRDPGHEKLFF. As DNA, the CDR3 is TGTGCCAGCAGCCAAATGCCGCGGGACCCCGGGCATGAAAAACTGTTTTTT.

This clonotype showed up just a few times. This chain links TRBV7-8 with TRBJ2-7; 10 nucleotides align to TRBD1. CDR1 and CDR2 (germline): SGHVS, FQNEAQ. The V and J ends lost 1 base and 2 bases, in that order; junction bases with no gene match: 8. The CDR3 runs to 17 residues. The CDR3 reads CASSLGDRGLGAYEQYF. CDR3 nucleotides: TGTGCCAGCAGCTTAGGCGACAGGGGGCTAGGGGCCTACGAGCAGTACTTC. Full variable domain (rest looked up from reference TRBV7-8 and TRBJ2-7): GAGVSQSPRYKVAKRGQDVALRCDPISGHVSLFWYQQALGQGPEFLTYFQNEAQLDKSGLPSDRFFAERPEGSVSTLKIQRTQQEDSAVYLCASSLGDRGLGAYEQYFGPGTRLTVT.

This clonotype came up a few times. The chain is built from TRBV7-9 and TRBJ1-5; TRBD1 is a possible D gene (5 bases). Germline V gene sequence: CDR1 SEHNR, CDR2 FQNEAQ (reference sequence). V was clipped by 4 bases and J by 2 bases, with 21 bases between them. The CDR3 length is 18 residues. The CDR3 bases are TGTGCCAGCAGCTCAGCAATCGGGGCCGTTCATGGCAATCAGCCCCAGCATTTT. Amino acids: CASSSAIGAVHGNQPQHF. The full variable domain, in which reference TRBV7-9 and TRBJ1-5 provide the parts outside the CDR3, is DTGVSQNPRHKITKRGQNVTFRCDPISEHNRLYWYRQTLGQGPEFLTYFQNEAQLEKSRLLSDRFSAERPKGSFSTLEIQRTEQGDSAMYLCASSSAIGAVHGNQPQHFGDGTRLSIL.

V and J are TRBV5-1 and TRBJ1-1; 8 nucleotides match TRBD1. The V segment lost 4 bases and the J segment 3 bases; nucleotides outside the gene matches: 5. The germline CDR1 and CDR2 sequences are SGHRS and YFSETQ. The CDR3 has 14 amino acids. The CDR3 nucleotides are TGCGCCAGCAGCCCAACGACAGGGGACACTGAAGCTTTCTTT. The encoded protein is CASSPTTGDTEAFF.

CDR3 residues: CASRQAANTEAFF. CDR3 in DNA: TGTGCCAGCAGGCAGGCAGCGAACACTGAAGCTTTCTTT. This sequence joins TRBV2 and TRBJ1-1; D call uncertain. The CDR3 is made up of 13 amino acids. Germline V lookup: CDR1 SNHLY, CDR2 FYNNEI. The V end lost 6 bases, the J end lost 1 base, and 9 bases lay between the germline ends.

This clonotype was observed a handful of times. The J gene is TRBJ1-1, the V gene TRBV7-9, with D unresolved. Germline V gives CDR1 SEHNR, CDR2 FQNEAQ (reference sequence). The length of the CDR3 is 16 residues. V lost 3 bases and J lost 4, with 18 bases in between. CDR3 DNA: TGTGCCAGCAGCTTTACGTCAGTAGACGTGGGCACTGAAGCTTTCTTT. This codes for CASSFTSVDVGTEAFF.

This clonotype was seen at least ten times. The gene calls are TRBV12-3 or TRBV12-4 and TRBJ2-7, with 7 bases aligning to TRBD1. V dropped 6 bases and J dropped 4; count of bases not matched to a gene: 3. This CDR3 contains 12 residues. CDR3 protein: CASSPTGYEQYF. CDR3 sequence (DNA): TGTGCCAGCAGCCCGACAGGGTACGAGCAGTACTTC.